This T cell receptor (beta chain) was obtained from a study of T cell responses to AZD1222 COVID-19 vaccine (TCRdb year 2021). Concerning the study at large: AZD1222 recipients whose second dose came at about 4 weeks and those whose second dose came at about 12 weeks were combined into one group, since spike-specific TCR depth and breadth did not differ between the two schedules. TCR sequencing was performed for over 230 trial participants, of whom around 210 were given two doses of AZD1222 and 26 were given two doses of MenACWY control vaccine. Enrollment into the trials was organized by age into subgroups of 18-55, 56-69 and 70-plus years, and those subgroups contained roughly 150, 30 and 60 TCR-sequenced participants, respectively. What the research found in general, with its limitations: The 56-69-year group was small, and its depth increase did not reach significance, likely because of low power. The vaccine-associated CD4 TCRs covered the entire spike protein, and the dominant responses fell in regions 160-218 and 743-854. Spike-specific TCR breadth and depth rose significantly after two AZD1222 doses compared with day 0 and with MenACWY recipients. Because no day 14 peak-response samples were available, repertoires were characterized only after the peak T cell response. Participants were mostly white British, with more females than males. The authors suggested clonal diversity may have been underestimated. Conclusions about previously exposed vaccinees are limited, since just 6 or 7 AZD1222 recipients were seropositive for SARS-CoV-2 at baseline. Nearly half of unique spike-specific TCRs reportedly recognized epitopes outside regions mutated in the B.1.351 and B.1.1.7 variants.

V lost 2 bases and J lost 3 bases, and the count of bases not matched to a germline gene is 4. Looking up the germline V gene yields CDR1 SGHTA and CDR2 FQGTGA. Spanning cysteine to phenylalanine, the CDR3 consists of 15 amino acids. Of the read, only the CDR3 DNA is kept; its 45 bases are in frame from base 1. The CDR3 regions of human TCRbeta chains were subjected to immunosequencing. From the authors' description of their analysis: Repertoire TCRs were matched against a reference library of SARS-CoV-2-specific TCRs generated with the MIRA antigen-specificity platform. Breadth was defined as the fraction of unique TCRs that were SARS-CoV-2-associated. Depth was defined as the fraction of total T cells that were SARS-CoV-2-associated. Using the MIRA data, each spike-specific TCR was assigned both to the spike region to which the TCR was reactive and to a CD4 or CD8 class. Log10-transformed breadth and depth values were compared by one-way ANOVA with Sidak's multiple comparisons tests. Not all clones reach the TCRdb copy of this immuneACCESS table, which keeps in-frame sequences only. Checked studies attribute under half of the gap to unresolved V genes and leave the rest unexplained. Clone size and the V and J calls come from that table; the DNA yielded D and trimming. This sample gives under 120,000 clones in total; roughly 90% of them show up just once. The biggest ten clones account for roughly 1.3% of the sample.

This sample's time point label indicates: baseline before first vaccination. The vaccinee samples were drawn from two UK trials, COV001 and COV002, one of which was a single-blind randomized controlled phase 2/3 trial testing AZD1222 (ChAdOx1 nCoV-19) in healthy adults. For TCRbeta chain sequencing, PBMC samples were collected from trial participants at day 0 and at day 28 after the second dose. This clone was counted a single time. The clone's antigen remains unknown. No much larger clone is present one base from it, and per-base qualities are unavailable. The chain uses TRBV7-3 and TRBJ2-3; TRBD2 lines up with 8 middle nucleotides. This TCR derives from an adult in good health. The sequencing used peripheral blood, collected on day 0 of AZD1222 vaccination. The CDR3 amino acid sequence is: CASSLAGGSTDTQYF. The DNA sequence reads TGTGCCAGCAGCTTAGCGGGAGGATCGACAGATACGCAGTATTTT. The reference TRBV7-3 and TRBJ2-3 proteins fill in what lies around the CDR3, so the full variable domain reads GAGVSQTPSNKVTEKGKYVELRCDPISGHTALYWYRQSLGQGPEFLIYFQGTGAADDSGLPNDRFFAVRPEGSVSTLKIQRTERGDSAVYLCASSLAGGSTDTQYFGPGTRLTVL.